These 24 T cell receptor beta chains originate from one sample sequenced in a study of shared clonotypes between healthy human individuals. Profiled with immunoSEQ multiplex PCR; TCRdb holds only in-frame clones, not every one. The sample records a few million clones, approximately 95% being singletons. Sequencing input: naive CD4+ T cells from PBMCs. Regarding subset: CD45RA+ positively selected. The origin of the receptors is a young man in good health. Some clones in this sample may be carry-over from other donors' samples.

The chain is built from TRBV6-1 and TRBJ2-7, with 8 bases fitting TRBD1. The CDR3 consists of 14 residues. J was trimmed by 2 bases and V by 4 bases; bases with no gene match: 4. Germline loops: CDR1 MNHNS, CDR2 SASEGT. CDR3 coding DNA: TGTGCCAGCAGTGGGACAGGGAGTACCTACGAGCAGTACTTC. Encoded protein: CASSGTGSTYEQYF.

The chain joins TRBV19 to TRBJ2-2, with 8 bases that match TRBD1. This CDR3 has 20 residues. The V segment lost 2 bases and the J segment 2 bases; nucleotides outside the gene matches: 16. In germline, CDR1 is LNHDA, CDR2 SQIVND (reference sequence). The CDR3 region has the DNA TGTGCCAGTAGTATATCGGGGGCAGGGGGCGCCGGTCGTAACACCGGGGAGCTGTTTTTT. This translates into CASSISGAGGAGRNTGELFF.

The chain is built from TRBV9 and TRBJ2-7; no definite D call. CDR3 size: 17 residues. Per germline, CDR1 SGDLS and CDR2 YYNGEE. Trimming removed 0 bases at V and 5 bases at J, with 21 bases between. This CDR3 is CASSVDPSFGLSHEQYF. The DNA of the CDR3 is TGTGCCAGCAGCGTAGACCCCTCTTTTGGGTTGAGCCACGAGCAGTACTTC.

CDR3 sequence: CASSQEYSNYGYTF. As DNA, the CDR3 is TGTGCCAGCAGCCAAGAGTACAGCAACTATGGCTACACCTTC. The chain employs TRBV14 and TRBJ1-2; D is uncertain. Germline V gives CDR1 SGHDN, CDR2 FVKESK. Trimming stripped 0 bases from V and 2 bases from J, with 7 bases between. This CDR3 is 14 amino acids long.

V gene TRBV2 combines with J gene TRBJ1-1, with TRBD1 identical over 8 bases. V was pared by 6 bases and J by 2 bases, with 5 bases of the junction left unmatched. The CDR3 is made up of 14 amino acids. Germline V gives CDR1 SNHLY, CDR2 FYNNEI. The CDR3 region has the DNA TGTGCCAGCAGGGTAGACAGGGGCAACACTGAAGCTTTCTTT. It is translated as CASRVDRGNTEAFF.

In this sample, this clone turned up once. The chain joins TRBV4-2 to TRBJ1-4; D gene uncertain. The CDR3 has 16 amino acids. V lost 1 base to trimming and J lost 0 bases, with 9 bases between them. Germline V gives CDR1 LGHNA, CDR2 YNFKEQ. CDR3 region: CASSQGPRTTNEKLFF. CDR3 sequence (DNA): TGTGCCAGCAGCCAAGGACCCAGAACAACTAATGAAAAACTGTTTTTT.

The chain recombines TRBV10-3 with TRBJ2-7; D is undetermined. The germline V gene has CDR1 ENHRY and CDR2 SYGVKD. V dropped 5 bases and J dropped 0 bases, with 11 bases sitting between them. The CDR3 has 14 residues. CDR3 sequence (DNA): TGTGCCATCAGTTCCGACTGGAGCTCCTACGAGCAGTACTTC. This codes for CAISSDWSSYEQYF.

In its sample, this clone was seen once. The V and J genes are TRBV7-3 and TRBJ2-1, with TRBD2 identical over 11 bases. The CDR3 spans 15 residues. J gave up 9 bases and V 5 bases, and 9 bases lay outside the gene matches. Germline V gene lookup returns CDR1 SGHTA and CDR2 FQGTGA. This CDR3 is CASSPRTSGLSEQFF. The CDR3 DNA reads TGTGCCAGCAGCCCCCGGACTAGCGGGCTCAGTGAGCAGTTCTTC.

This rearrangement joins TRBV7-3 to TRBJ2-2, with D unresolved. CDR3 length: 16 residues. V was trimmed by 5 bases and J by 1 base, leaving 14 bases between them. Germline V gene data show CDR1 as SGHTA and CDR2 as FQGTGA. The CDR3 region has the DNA TGTGCCAGCAGCCGAACAGTCGTCCAGAACACCGGGGAGCTGTTTTTT. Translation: CASSRTVVQNTGELFF.

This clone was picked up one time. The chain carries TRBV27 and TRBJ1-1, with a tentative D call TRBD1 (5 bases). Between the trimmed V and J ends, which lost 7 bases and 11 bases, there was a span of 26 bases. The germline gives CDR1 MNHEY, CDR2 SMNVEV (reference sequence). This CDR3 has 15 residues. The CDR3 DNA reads TGTGCCAGCAACTCCCCGATCTCGGGGGGGGTTCGGGCTTTCTTT. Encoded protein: CASNSPISGGVRAFF.

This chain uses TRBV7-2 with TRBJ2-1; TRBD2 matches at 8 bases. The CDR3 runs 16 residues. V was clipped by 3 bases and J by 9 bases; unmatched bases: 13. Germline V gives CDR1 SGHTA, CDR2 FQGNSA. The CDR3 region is CASSLNNGRAAAEQFF. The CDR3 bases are TGTGCCAGCAGCTTGAACAACGGGAGGGCCGCGGCTGAGCAGTTCTTC.

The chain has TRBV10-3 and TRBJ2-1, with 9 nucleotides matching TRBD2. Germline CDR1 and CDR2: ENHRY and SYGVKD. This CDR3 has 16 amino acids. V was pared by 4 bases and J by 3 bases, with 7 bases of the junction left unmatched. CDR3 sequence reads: CAISVVAGAYYNEQFF. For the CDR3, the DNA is TGTGCCATCAGTGTAGTAGCGGGAGCCTACTACAATGAGCAGTTCTTC.

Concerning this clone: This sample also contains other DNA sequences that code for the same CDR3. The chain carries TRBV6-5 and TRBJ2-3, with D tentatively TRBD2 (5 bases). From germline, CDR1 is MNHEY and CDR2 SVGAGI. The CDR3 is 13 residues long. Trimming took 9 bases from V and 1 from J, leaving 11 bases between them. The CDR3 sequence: CASRGPGTDTQYF. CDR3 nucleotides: TGTGCCAGTCGCGGGCCCGGCACAGATACGCAGTATTTT.

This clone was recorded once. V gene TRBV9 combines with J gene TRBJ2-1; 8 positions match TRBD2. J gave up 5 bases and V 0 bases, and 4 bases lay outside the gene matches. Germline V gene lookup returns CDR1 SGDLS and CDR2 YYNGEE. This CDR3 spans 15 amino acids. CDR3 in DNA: TGTGCCAGCAGCGTAGGACTAGCGCAAAACAATGAGCAGTTCTTC. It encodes CASSVGLAQNNEQFF.

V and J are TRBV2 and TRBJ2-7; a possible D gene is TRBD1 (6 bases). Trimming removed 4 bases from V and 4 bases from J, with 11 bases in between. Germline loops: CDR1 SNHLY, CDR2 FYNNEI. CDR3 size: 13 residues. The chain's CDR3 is CASSAGVQYEQYF. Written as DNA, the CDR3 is TGTGCCAGCAGTGCAGGGGTTCAGTACGAGCAGTACTTC. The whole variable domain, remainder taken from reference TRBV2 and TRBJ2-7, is EPEVTQTPSHQVTQMGQEVILRCVPISNHLYFYWYRQILGQKVEFLVSFYNNEISEKSEIFDDQFSVERPDGSNFTLKIRSTKLEDSAMYFCASSAGVQYEQYFGPGTRLTVT.

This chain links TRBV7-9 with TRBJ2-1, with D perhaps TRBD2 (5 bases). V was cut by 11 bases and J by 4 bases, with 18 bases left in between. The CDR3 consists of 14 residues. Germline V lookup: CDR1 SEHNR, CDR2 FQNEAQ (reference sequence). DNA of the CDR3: TGTGCCTTATTTCGTGAGGGAGTGTACAATGAGCAGTTCTTC. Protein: CALFREGVYNEQFF.

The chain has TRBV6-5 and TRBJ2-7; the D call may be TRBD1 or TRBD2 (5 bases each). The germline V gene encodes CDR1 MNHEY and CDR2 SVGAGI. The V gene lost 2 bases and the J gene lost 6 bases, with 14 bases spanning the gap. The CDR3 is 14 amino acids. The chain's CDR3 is CASSYDGAGREQYF. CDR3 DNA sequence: TGTGCCAGCAGTTACGATGGGGCGGGTCGCGAGCAGTACTTC.

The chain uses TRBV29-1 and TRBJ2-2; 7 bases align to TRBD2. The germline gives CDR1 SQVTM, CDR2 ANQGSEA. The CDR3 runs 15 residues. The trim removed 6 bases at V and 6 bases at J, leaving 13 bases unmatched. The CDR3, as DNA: TGCAGCGTCGGATACGGGACTAAGTGGGCCGGGGAGCTGTTTTTT. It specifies CSVGYGTKWAGELFF.

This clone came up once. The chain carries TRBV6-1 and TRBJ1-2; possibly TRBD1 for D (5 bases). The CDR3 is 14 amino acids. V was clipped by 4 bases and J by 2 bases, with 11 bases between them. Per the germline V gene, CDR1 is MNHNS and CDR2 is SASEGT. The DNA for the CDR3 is TGTGCCAGCAGTGCGGGACTTCGGAACTATGGCTACACCTTC. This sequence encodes CASSAGLRNYGYTF.

CDR3 bases: TGTGCCAGCAGTTTTCTCGGACGGGACTACGAGCAGTACTTC. Protein: CASSFLGRDYEQYF. V gene TRBV28 combines with J gene TRBJ2-7; D possibly corresponds to TRBD2 (5 bases). V shed 3 bases and J shed 3 bases, with 12 bases lying between them. Germline assignment: CDR1 MDHEN and CDR2 SYDVKM. This CDR3 is built from 14 residues. The variable domain in full, with the rest retrieved from reference TRBV28 and TRBJ2-7, is DVKVTQSSRYLVKRTGEKVFLECVQDMDHENMFWYRQDPGLGLRLIYFSYDVKMKEKGDIPEGYSVSREKKERFSLILESASTNQTSMYLCASSFLGRDYEQYFGPGTRLTVT.

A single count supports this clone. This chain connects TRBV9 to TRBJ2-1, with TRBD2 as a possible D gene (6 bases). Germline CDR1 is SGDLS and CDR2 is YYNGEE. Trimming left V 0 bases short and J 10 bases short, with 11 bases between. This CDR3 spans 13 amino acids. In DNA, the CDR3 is TGTGCCAGCAGCGTAGTAAGGGGAGGAGAGCAGTTCTTC. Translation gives CASSVVRGGEQFF. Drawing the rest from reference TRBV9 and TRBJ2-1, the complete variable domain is DSGVTQTPKHLITATGQRVTLRCSPRSGDLSVYWYQQSLDQGLQFLIQYYNGEERAKGNILERFSAQQFPDLHSELNLSSLELGDSALYFCASSVVRGGEQFFGPGTRLTVL.

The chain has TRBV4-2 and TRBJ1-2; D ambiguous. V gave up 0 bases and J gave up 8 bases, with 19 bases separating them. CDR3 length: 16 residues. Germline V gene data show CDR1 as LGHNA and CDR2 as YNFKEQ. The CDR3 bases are TGTGCCAGCAGCCAAGATTCGGCAGGATATACTGGGGGCTACACCTTC. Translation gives CASSQDSAGYTGGYTF.

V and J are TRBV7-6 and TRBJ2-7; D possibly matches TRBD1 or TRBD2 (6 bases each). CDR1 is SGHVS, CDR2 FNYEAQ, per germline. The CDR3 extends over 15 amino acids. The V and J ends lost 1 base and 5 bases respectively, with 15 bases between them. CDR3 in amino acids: CASSLGLAGGHEQYF. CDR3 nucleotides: TGTGCCAGCAGCTTAGGGCTGGCCGGGGGCCACGAGCAGTACTTC.

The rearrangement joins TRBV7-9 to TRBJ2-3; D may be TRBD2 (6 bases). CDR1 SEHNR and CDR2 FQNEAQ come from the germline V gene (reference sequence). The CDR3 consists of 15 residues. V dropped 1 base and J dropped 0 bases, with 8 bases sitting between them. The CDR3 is CASSLVSGSTDTQYF. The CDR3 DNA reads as TGTGCCAGCAGCTTAGTTAGCGGAAGCACAGATACGCAGTATTTT. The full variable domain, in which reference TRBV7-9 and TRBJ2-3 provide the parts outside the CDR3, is DTGVSQNPRHKITKRGQNVTFRCDPISEHNRLYWYRQTLGQGPEFLTYFQNEAQLEKSRLLSDRFSAERPKGSFSTLEIQRTEQGDSAMYLCASSLVSGSTDTQYFGPGTRLTVL.